These 28 T cell receptor beta chains came from one sample sequenced in a study of CD8 T cells in ankylosing spondylitis. TCRdb itself ran the 5' RACE reads through MiXCR, one entry per CDR3 protein. Found here are a few hundred thousand distinct CDR3 sequences, around 11% of them singletons; the top ten hold less than 7.5%. The sequenced material came from blood, either unsorted or a sorted T cell fraction (not recorded which). These receptor sequences come from a male donor with ankylosing spondylitis or in good health (not recorded which).

The rearrangement uses TRBV20-1 and TRBJ2-2, with D perhaps matching TRBD2 (5 bases). Germline lookup yields CDR1 DFQATT and CDR2 SNEGSKA (reference sequence). V dropped 1 base and J dropped 6 bases, with 15 bases sitting between them. CDR3 length: 15 residues. CDR3 in amino acids: CSARVGHRGPGELFF. CDR3 coding DNA: TGCAGTGCTAGAGTTGGTCACCGCGGGCCCGGGGAGCTGTTTTTT.

This clonotype was counted ten times or more. V usage is TRBV5-1 and J usage is TRBJ2-1; 7 bases map to TRBD2. V lost 2 bases to trimming and J lost 5 bases; unmatched junction nucleotides: 7. Looked up from germline, CDR1 is SGHRS and CDR2 is YFSETQ. The CDR3 totals 15 residues. Written as DNA, the CDR3 is TGCGCCAGCAGCTTCGATGGGGGGGGGAACAATGAGCAGTTCTTC. It encodes CASSFDGGGNNEQFF.

V usage is TRBV29-1 and J usage is TRBJ1-1; the D gene is possibly TRBD1 (6 bases). Germline CDR1 is SQVTM and CDR2 is ANQGSEA. The CDR3 sequence is 11 residues long. The V and J ends lost 5 bases and 10 bases respectively, with 14 bases between them. The CDR3 reads CSVFDGGAAFF. The DNA of the CDR3 is TGCAGCGTTTTCGACGGGGGGGCAGCTTTCTTT. The variable domain in full, with the rest retrieved from reference TRBV29-1 and TRBJ1-1, is SAVISQKPSRDICQRGTSLTIQCQVDSQVTMMFWYRQQPGQSLTLIATANQGSEATYESGFVIDKFPISRPNLTFSTLTVSNMSPEDSSIYLCSVFDGGAAFFGQGTRLTVV.

Ten or more counts support this clonotype. The rearrangement joins TRBV20-1 to TRBJ1-2; TRBD1 aligns across 8 bases. Unmatched junction bases numbered 9, after V lost 0 bases and J lost 3 bases. This CDR3 is 16 amino acids long. The germline V gene encodes CDR1 DFQATT and CDR2 SNEGSKA (reference sequence). CDR3 DNA: TGCAGTGCTAGAGATCGTACAGGGGGTTTAGACTATGGCTACACCTTC. Translated: CSARDRTGGLDYGYTF.

At least ten counts were recorded for this clonotype. The chain has TRBV29-1 and TRBJ2-7, with 8 bases lining up with TRBD1. From germline, CDR1 is SQVTM and CDR2 ANQGSEA. The CDR3 is 13 amino acids. V lost 3 bases to trimming and J lost 5 bases; unmatched junction nucleotides: 6. CDR3 residues: CSVELWTGNEQYF. The CDR3 coding sequence is TGCAGCGTTGAGTTGTGGACAGGGAACGAGCAGTACTTC.

This clonotype was picked up a small number of times. CDR3 protein: CASSVGRSYNEQFF. Written as DNA, the CDR3 is TGTGCCAGCAGTGTTGGCAGGAGCTACAATGAGCAGTTCTTC. The chain couples TRBV6-4 to TRBJ2-1; D is uncertain. Trimming removed 4 bases at V and 3 bases at J, with 10 bases between. The CDR3 loop spans 14 amino acids. Germline CDR1 reads MRHNA; CDR2 reads SNTAGT.

This clonotype has just a few counts. This chain connects TRBV5-1 to TRBJ2-1; D not certain. Trimming took 5 bases from V and 7 from J, leaving 19 bases between them. CDR1 and CDR2 (germline): SGHRS, YFSETQ. The CDR3 extends over 15 amino acids. The CDR3 reads CASRPSRALSNEQFF. In DNA form, the CDR3 reads TGCGCCAGCAGACCCTCCCGGGCTCTATCGAATGAGCAGTTCTTC.

This chain uses TRBV5-1 with TRBJ2-7; D is perhaps TRBD1 or TRBD2 (5 bases each). This CDR3 is built from 18 residues. Germline V gene data show CDR1 as SGHRS and CDR2 as YFSETQ. Trimming shortened V by 4 bases and J by 6 bases, and 29 bases separated the two germline ends. This CDR3 is CASSPRAGESGLKSEQYF. The DNA for the CDR3 is TGCGCCAGCAGCCCCAGGGCTGGAGAGTCGGGATTGAAATCCGAGCAGTACTTC.

There are many counts of this clonotype. The chain combines TRBV7-8 with TRBJ2-3, with TRBD2 identical over 12 bases. CDR1 is SGHVS and CDR2 is FQNEAQ in the germline V gene. V shed 5 bases and J 0 bases; nucleotides not matched to a gene: 6. The CDR3 has 17 residues. This chain's CDR3 is CASSKYGLAGSTDTQYF. As DNA, the CDR3 is TGTGCCAGCAGCAAATACGGACTAGCGGGAAGCACAGATACGCAGTATTTT.

This clonotype was seen ten or more times. The chain employs TRBV5-1 and TRBJ2-1, with 9 bases fitting TRBD1. CDR3 length equals 14 residues. Germline V gene data show CDR1 as SGHRS and CDR2 as YFSETQ. The ends lost 4 bases at V and 9 bases at J; junction bases unmatched: 8. CDR3 region: CASSPGTGRFEQFF. The CDR3 nucleotides are TGCGCCAGCAGCCCCGGGACAGGGAGATTTGAGCAGTTCTTC.

The chain combines TRBV20-1 with TRBJ2-7, with 8 nucleotides matching TRBD2. The CDR3 has 13 residues. After removal of 3 bases from V and 3 bases from J, the junction contained 4 bases not matched to a gene. The germline V gene has CDR1 DFQATT and CDR2 SNEGSKA (reference sequence). The CDR3 DNA reads TGCAGTGCTAGGCTAGCGGGCGACTACGAGCAGTACTTC. Translating gives CSARLAGDYEQYF.

This clonotype was observed at least ten times. The rearrangement links TRBV6-1 to TRBJ1-6, with unresolved D. V shed 7 bases and J shed 0 bases, with 10 bases lying between them. This CDR3 region has 15 residues. Germline CDR1 is MNHNS and CDR2 is SASEGT. The CDR3 DNA reads TGTGCCAGCAATAAGCAATACTCCTATAATTCACCCCTCCACTTT. It specifies CASNKQYSYNSPLHF.

Only a few counts were recorded for this clonotype. CDR3 residues: CASSLWRAGNTIYF. CDR3 bases: TGTGCCAGCAGTCTATGGAGGGCTGGAAACACCATATATTTT. The rearrangement uses TRBV2 and TRBJ1-3, with no clear D. This CDR3 is built from 14 residues. V lost 5 bases to trimming and J lost 2 bases, with 10 bases between them. CDR1 and CDR2 from the germline V gene are SNHLY and FYNNEI.

This clonotype came up a few times. The chain couples TRBV10-3 to TRBJ2-7, with a possible D match to TRBD1 (6 bases). This CDR3 is 15 amino acids long. Germline V gene data show CDR1 as ENHRY and CDR2 as SYGVKD. With 2 bases removed from V and 9 bases from J, the gap between germline ends came to 20 bases. The DNA of the CDR3 is TGTGCCATCAGTGAGGAACCCGGGACAAGGTCTGTGCAGTACTTC. This encodes CAISEEPGTRSVQYF.

This clonotype came up many times. The rearrangement links TRBV25-1 to TRBJ1-6; perhaps TRBD1 as D (5 bases). The CDR3 runs 17 residues. Trimming removed 3 bases from V and 7 bases from J, with 19 bases in between. CDR1 is MGHDK, CDR2 SYGVNS, per germline. CDR3 nucleotide sequence: TGTGCCAGCAGTGACAATAACGAGGGGCCAGTGAATTCACCCCTCCACTTT. Translated: CASSDNNEGPVNSPLHF.

There are many counts of this clonotype. This chain connects TRBV29-1 to TRBJ1-1; D unresolved. Germline V gene sequence: CDR1 SQVTM, CDR2 ANQGSEA. Trimming pared 7 bases from V and 0 bases from J, leaving 12 bases between. This CDR3 contains 13 residues. CDR3 region: CSAVVAMNTEAFF. The DNA of the CDR3 is TGCAGCGCTGTTGTGGCCATGAACACTGAAGCTTTCTTT.

This clonotype was recorded only once. The chain uses TRBV7-3 and TRBJ2-6, with no clear D. CDR1 is SGHTA, CDR2 FQGTGA, per germline. V gave up 6 bases and J gave up 2 bases, with 11 bases separating them. CDR3 length equals 15 residues. The CDR3 DNA follows: TGTGCCAGCAGTTTCTCAACCCCTGGGGCCAACGTCCTGACTTTC. Residues: CASSFSTPGANVLTF.

This clonotype has only a few counts. The chain is built from TRBV23-1 and TRBJ2-5; the D gene is possibly TRBD2 (5 bases). TRBV23-1 is given ORF status, its function remaining uncertain. The CDR3 sequence is 14 residues long. Trimming removed 0 bases at V and 5 bases at J, with 10 bases between. CDR3 region: CASSQSGAEETQYF. The CDR3 nucleotides read TGCGCCAGCAGTCAATCTGGAGCGGAGGAGACCCAGTACTTC.

At least ten counts were recorded for this clonotype. This CDR3 reads CASTSGGTQYF. The CDR3 region has the DNA TGTGCCAGCACCTCAGGGGGGACCCAGTACTTC. V and J are TRBV6-6 and TRBJ2-5; 7 nucleotides match TRBD1. Germline V gene data show CDR1 as MNHNY and CDR2 as SVGAGI (reference sequence). Losses at the gene ends were 7 bases for V and 7 bases for J; bases not matched to a gene: 3. This CDR3 has 11 amino acids.

In this sample, this clonotype turned up many times. The chain employs TRBV20-1 and TRBJ1-2; D is uncertain. CDR3 length equals 14 residues. V gave up 1 base and J gave up 4 bases, with 13 bases separating them. In germline, CDR1 is DFQATT, CDR2 SNEGSKA (reference sequence). The CDR3 region is CSARGTKGSYGYTF. The DNA of the CDR3 is TGCAGTGCTAGAGGGACTAAGGGTAGCTATGGCTACACCTTC.

This clonotype showed up just a few times. This chain links TRBV28 with TRBJ1-1; TRBD1 might be the D (6 bases). The CDR3 runs to 13 residues. V was clipped by 9 bases and J by 5 bases, with 16 bases between them. CDR1 and CDR2 from the germline V gene are MDHEN and SYDVKM. CDR3 bases: TGTGCCAGTGGCTTTACTGGGACAACTGAAGCTTTCTTT. Protein: CASGFTGTTEAFF.

This clonotype was observed a few times. The V gene is TRBV18, the J gene TRBJ2-1; TRBD2 matches at 9 bases. The germline gives CDR1 KGHSH, CDR2 LQKENI. The V and J ends lost 4 bases and 9 bases, in that order; junction bases with no gene match: 7. The CDR3 length is 14 residues. The CDR3 is CASSRIAGEGEQFF. CDR3 sequence (DNA): TGTGCCAGCTCACGGATAGCGGGAGAGGGTGAGCAGTTCTTC.

This clonotype has a count of ten or more. The rearrangement joins TRBV20-1 to TRBJ2-1; weak D call: TRBD2 (5 bases). Trimming took 5 bases from V and 2 from J, leaving 19 bases between them. The germline V gene has CDR1 DFQATT and CDR2 SNEGSKA (reference sequence). The CDR3 runs 16 residues. In DNA form, the CDR3 reads TGCAGTGCTCACAGCACCGCAGCGGAGACCTACAATGAGCAGTTCTTC. Its translation is CSAHSTAAETYNEQFF.

This clonotype was observed a few times. The chain recombines TRBV29-1 with TRBJ1-2; D is unclear. The CDR3 loop spans 12 amino acids. The germline CDR1 and CDR2 sequences are SQVTM and ANQGSEA. The germline V and J ends were trimmed by 4 bases and 6 bases, with 12 bases remaining between them. CDR3 region: CSVGSRRNGYTF. Written as DNA, the CDR3 is TGCAGCGTTGGGTCTAGGAGAAATGGCTACACCTTC.

This clonotype has a count of ten or more. The gene calls are TRBV4-1 and TRBJ2-7; D is unresolved. V was pared by 4 bases and J by 0 bases, with 10 bases between. CDR3 length: 14 amino acids. Germline CDR1 reads MGHRA; CDR2 reads YSYEKL. The CDR3 loop reads CASSPARSSYEQYF. CDR3 DNA sequence: TGCGCCAGCAGCCCGGCAAGGAGCTCCTACGAGCAGTACTTC.

This clonotype was seen repeatedly, ten times or more. The V call is TRBV5-1, the J call TRBJ2-1; TRBD2 might be the D (5 bases). Trimming cost V 0 bases and J 8 bases, with 12 bases left between them. In germline, CDR1 is SGHRS, CDR2 YFSETQ. This CDR3 spans 14 amino acids. In DNA, the CDR3 is TGCGCCAGCAGCTTGGCAGAGGGATTACATGAGCAGTTCTTC. Translation gives CASSLAEGLHEQFF.

This clonotype appeared many times. This chain connects TRBV6-1 to TRBJ2-2; D possibly corresponds to TRBD2 (6 bases). The CDR3 runs 15 residues. Germline V gene data show CDR1 as MNHNS and CDR2 as SASEGT. The V end lost 1 base, the J end lost 1 base, and 7 bases lay between the germline ends. In DNA, the CDR3 is TGTGCCAGCAGTGAAGTTAGCGGGAACACCGGGGAGCTGTTTTTT. Translating it yields CASSEVSGNTGELFF.

This clonotype was counted between two and nine times. CDR3 loop: CASSVPQGYEQYF. In DNA form, the CDR3 reads TGCGCCAGCAGCGTACCTCAGGGCTACGAGCAGTACTTC. The chain is built from TRBV5-1 and TRBJ2-7; D might be TRBD1 (5 bases). The CDR3 length is 13 residues. Germline lookup yields CDR1 SGHRS and CDR2 YFSETQ. Trimming removed 4 bases from V and 3 bases from J, with 11 bases in between.